This T cell receptor (beta chain) was observed in a study of Graves' ophthalmopathy and Graves' hyperthyroidism. Study-level information: Being free of ophthalmopathy for 18 months of follow-up defined stable hyperthyroidism. General study findings and limits: An approximately 83% specificity and 87.88% sensitivity were achieved by a 13-signature model that separated ophthalmopathy from stable hyperthyroidism.

Amplified TCR beta CDR3 regions were obtained using RNA transcripts as template. The library came from an HTBI-primed first-round RT-PCR and a second-round multiplex PCR. TCRdb reprocessed the multiplex PCR reads with MiXCR, giving one entry per CDR3 protein. The sample has over a million distinct CDR3 sequences, roughly two fifths seen once; the top ten hold around 10%. Notes on this clonotype: Antigen: not known. One junction end does not reproduce the germline sequence, and a read error may be involved.

Germline-derived CDR1 and CDR2 are SGHVS and FNYEAQ. This CDR3 is 16 amino acids long. Certain patients, namely those with other autoimmune diseases, uncontrolled infections, pregnancy or lactation, were excluded. Diagnosis used clinical symptoms, serum thyroxine, TRAb, thyroid ultrasound and orbital computed tomography. Sequenced input: peripheral blood or thyroid tissue (not recorded which). The source is an adult man with Graves' hyperthyroidism. This chain uses TRBV7-6 with TRBJ1-2; TRBD1 is a possible D gene (5 bases). CDR3 amino acids: CACSATPSAGQGGYTF. The CDR3 region has the DNA TGTGCCTGCAGCGCCACCCCGTCGGCAGGGCAAGGTGGCTACACCTTC. The full variable domain, completed using reference TRBV7-6 and TRBJ1-2, is GAGVSQSPRYKVTKRGQDVALRCDPISGHVSLYWYRQALGQGPEFLTYFNYEAQQDKSGLPNDRFSAERPEGSISTLTIQRTEQRDSAMYRCACSATPSAGQGGYTFGSGTRLTVV.